This T cell receptor beta chain came from a study of response to subunit inactivated influenza vaccine (dated by TCRdb to the late 2010s). Study-level background: Deep quantitative profiling of the T cell receptor repertoire was used in the study to follow responses to a trivalent subunit inactivated influenza vaccine. Study-wide conclusions, independent of this receptor: According to the authors, only a limited number of new T cells may be recruited by each seasonal influenza vaccination.

V loses 5 bases of germline sequence and J loses 7 bases, and the interval between the two ends is 20 bases. Per the germline V gene, MNHNS is the CDR1 and SASEGT is the CDR2. From its cysteine to its phenylalanine, the CDR3 spans 15 amino acids. The only DNA kept is the CDR3, 45 bases in frame from the first base. This clonotype was observed at least ten times. Its target antigen remains unknown. Base qualities were left out, and no much larger clone turns up one base away. Library preparation used RT-PCR. Reads for this sample came from an Illumina HiSeq 2500. TCRdb reanalyzed the raw reads on its own, using fastp at Q25 for trimming and MiXCR for clone calling, and kept in-frame beta chains. One record per CDR3 amino acid sequence lists the most common genes and DNA. A total of 500,000 to 600,000 distinct CDR3 sequences appear in this sample, approximately 7.6% of them only once. The top ten constitute over 10% of the sample.

The specimen comprised PBMCs from blood, sampled 23 months after vaccination. The TCR was taken from a man between 50 and 75 years old who received an inactivated influenza vaccine. Donor details come from another sample of the same person, matched by shared clones. This receptor chain uses TRBV6-1 and TRBJ1-2, with the D gene call left open. Read as DNA, the sequence is TGTGCCAGCAGTCGAGTTACAATGGTAGGAGGTGGCTACACCTTC. The resulting protein is CASSRVTMVGGGYTF.